This T cell receptor beta chain was identified during a study of cytomegalovirus exposure and HLA in healthy donors. The primer mix had 60 Vbeta and 13 Jbeta primers. Assay: immunoSEQ multiplex PCR; the TCRdb copy retains only in-frame clones and omits some. The sample lists some 140,000 clones; 65% to 80% were seen once. Study-wide findings and caveats: After further analysis at a later stage, roughly 16,000 TCR beta sequences were associated with HLA alleles at 0.05 false discovery rate. TRBV6-2, TRBV6-3 and some other V segments were excluded as indistinguishable.

Germline V gives CDR1 LGHNA, CDR2 YSLEER. The CDR3 runs to 16 residues. Comment on this clone: Its antigen is not known. A read error may account for a junction end that differs from germline.

The sequenced sample consisted of PBMCs. The TCR was taken from a man aged 18 to 29 in good health and CMV-seronegative. The chain carries TRBV4-3 and TRBJ2-6; D might be TRBD1 (5 bases). The CDR3 spells CASSQELGSGANGLTF. CDR3 nucleotide sequence: TGCGCCAGCAGCCAAGAGCTTGGCTCTGGGGCCAACGGCCTGACTTTC.